This entry features one T cell receptor (beta chain) sequence. Antigen: not known. This CDR3 comprises 11 residues. The V gene's germline CDR1 is MGHDK and CDR2 SYGVNS. V was clipped by 5 bases and J by 10 bases; unmatched bases: 4. Researchers ran the PCR with 60 Vbeta and 13 Jbeta primers. The data were produced by immunoSEQ multiplex PCR, yet TCRdb's version contains in-frame clones alone and is incomplete. Here the sample spans 120,000 or so clones, roughly 82% being singletons. The data originate from a study of cytomegalovirus exposure and HLA in healthy donors. Findings of the study overall: Common viral pathogens (according to a later analysis) appeared linked to several of the most significant clusters.

The chain combines TRBV25-1 with TRBJ1-2; the match to TRBD1 covers 7 bases. The sample taken for sequencing was PBMCs. The origin of this receptor is a middle-aged woman in good health and CMV-seropositive. CDR3 residues: CASSTGQFYTF. The CDR3 nucleotides read TGTGCCAGCAGTACGGGACAGTTCTACACCTTC.